The following is a T cell receptor beta chain sequence with its context. One end of the junction fails to match germline, which may point to a read error. Treatment of any kind had been given to no patient before thyroid surgery. CDR3 length equals 15 residues. TCRdb re-clonotyped the PCR reads via MiXCR. The data show under 35,000 clones, with 20% to 25% seen just once and more than 14% held by the top ten. This sample was taken from a study of metastatic and nonmetastatic thyroid tumors. Sequences were obtained from blood. This TCR was recovered from a female donor with papillary thyroid cancer or a benign thyroid nodule (not recorded which). Some clones in this sample may be carry-over from other donors' samples. The genes are TRBV12-3 or TRBV12-4 and TRBJ2-2; the match to TRBD2 covers 9 bases. The CDR3 region is CAISFVPRGGVELFF. As DNA, the CDR3 is TGTGCCATCAGTTTCGTCCCCCGCGGGGGGGTGGAGCTGTTTTTT.